The source of this T cell receptor (beta chain) is a study of control samples from healthy donors and cancer patients. Per the germline V gene, CDR1 is LNHNV and CDR2 is YYDKDF (reference sequence). V lost 1 base and J 7 bases, leaving 7 bases between the germline ends. This CDR3 comprises 12 residues. TCRdb keeps only in-frame clones here, not all; method: immunoSEQ multiplex PCR. The sample has about 150,000 clones; around 94% are singletons. The sequenced material came from PBMCs. V gene TRBV15 combines with J gene TRBJ2-5, with D unclear. This receptor was obtained from a man in his fifties or sixties with colorectal cancer. The CDR3 spells CATSRGEGTQYF. The DNA for the CDR3 is TGTGCCACCAGCAGAGGCGAAGGGACCCAGTACTTC.